This TCR beta chain emerged from a study of cytomegalovirus exposure and HLA in healthy donors (dated by TCRdb to 2016 to 2017). For the wider study: According to an earlier analysis of around 600 of the donors, about 179 million T cells yielded roughly 110 million unique TCR beta sequences and approximately 280 Gb of sequence data. An early release that covered 640 HLA-typed donors contained about 300 gigabases of sequencing data and about 93 million unique TCR sequences. Among the roughly 390 genotyped donors, around 81% belonged to the genetic ancestry cluster associated with self-reported Caucasian donors. The study aimed to test whether cataloging public T cell receptors could reveal signatures of past pathogen exposure. The T cell repertoires of under 700 subjects were profiled by immunosequencing and related to cytomegalovirus serostatus. Besides the first cohort of approximately 710 subjects, a separate validation cohort made up of 120 different subjects was used. High-throughput TCR immunosequencing, statistical association of individual TCRs with disease status, and machine learning were combined to predict cytomegalovirus infection status. To study patterns of TCR occurrence, a later analysis re-analyzed previously published TCR beta repertoires from just over 650 donors and added high-resolution HLA genotyping. Rather than using new phenotypic data, the later analysis identified candidate immune exposures from TCR beta sequences and from how often those sequences occurred across donors. An earlier analysis of about 620 of the donors applied high-throughput TCR beta sequencing to assess whether each TCR beta V gene segment acted as functional or pseudogenic. Donor age, sex, ethnicity and CMV serostatus were compiled alongside the repertoire data. Genome-wide SNP genotypes for about 65% of the roughly 700 donors were used in a later genetic analysis, which treated that subset as a discovery cohort. All discovery cohort repertoires had been generated using a single sequencing platform. Class I and class II HLA loci were covered by the typing at four-digit resolution. Typing coverage differed by locus: A, B, C, DRB1 and DQB1 were typed in about 620-640 donors, DQA1 in about 500, DPA1 in nearly 610, and DPB1 in roughly 450. About five DR-DQ haplotypes were handled as single units for association and clustering because linkage in the cohort was strong. Among a few hundred genotyped donors of the cohort, an average of 235,054 unique TCR beta nucleotide sequences were sequenced per donor, around a sixth of them non-productive.

The germline V gene (reference sequence) sets CDR1 to MNHNY and CDR2 to SVGAGI. The junction carries 10 bases between V and J, which are trimmed by 4 bases and 3 bases respectively. Measured from the cysteine to the phenylalanine, the CDR3 is 13 residues long. Left in the record is the CDR3 DNA by itself, 39 bases read in frame from the first base. Overall study results and their limits: Assigning TCR associations to individual alleles was difficult when HLA alleles, especially DR and DQ, strongly co-occurred. Most TCR sequences were observed very rarely across donors, whereas some public TCRs were present in many individuals. Sequencing depth was assumed to be roughly uniform across donors in the presence/absence analyses, though that assumption may not hold. The authors suggested that the approach could potentially be generalized to other disease states and immunological phenotypes. Broadly in line with IMGT annotations, most TCR beta V segments showed up in productive rearrangements about 90% or about 30% of the time in an earlier analysis of approximately 640 of the donors. According to a later analysis, most CMV-associated TCR beta chains appeared to be HLA-restricted, and the HLA associations seemed to be driven largely by CMV exposure. Because the 87-base-pair reads could not distinguish some IMGT-functional V segments, including TRBV6-2 and TRBV6-3, those segments were excluded. In a later genetic analysis, fewer N-insertions in productive TCRs were reported among donors in an Asian-associated ancestry cluster than the approximately 710-donor mean. A further reported finding was that TCR beta sequences accurately predicted the HLA-A and HLA-B alleles for most subjects in the first cohort. In a later analysis, HLA-associated TCR beta chains showed more clonal expansion and lower generation probabilities than non-associated chains that were equally common. The study listed around 160 TCR beta chains as associated with cytomegalovirus. Cytomegalovirus status was reported to be diagnosed by the classifier with high specificity and sensitivity in both the original and validation cohorts. According to a later analysis, parvovirus B19, influenza, CMV and Epstein-Barr virus appeared linked to several top co-occurrence clusters. A later analysis associated around 16,000 TCR beta sequences with specific HLA alleles at a false discovery rate of 0.05. Immune exposure information for the cohort was limited to CMV serostatus. HLA typing was unavailable for some donors at each locus, so association tests used only the typed subset. A few of the identified cytomegalovirus-associated TCR beta chains were confirmed in vitro to be specific for cytomegalovirus antigens. This cohort had only TCR beta chains sequenced, and the lack of alpha or paired-chain data limited which features could be detected. The earlier analysis of nearly 600 of the donors excluded fewer than 20 rarely observed V segments, including chromosome 9 orphons, because counts were too low. In a later genetic analysis, a missense DCLRE1C variant was associated with V-gene and J-gene trimming of TCR beta chains, and the association was replicated in an independent cohort. A cluster of highly shared sequence variants was judged likely to represent a technical artifact of the sequencing pipeline. According to a later analysis, TCR association rates differed among HLA loci, with DRB1 alleles showing the most associated TCRs and HLA-C alleles showing the fewest. Correlated functional status among segregating V segments might reflect linkage disequilibrium, but an unknown experimental factor could not be ruled out.

Library generation was performed with the immunoSEQ multiplex PCR assay. For the multiplex PCR, a mixture combining 60 forward primers for TCR Vbeta segments and 13 reverse primers for TCR Jbeta segments was used. The CDR3 region of rearranged TCR beta genes was amplified from genomic DNA by a multiplex PCR assay. On the Illumina HiSeq System, the amplified TCR beta libraries were sequenced as 87-base-pair reads. Per the authors' processing: In a later analysis, tens of millions of unique TCR beta chains were counted across the 500 to 850 repertoires, and some 10 million of these chains were shared by at least two donors. A nearest-neighbor algorithm error-corrected the raw reads and collapsed the reads into unique sequences, merging closely related sequences to remove PCR and sequencing errors. V, D and J gene segments were assigned by aligning CDR3 sequences to IMGT reference sequences. For a sequence to be retained, at least a six-nucleotide match to both a V gene segment and a J gene segment was required. A rearrangement was called productive if the CDR3 had no stop codons and remained in frame with V and J, and every other rearrangement was called non-productive. CDR3 was defined by IMGT convention, running from the second conserved V-encoded cysteine to the conserved J-encoded phenylalanine. In an earlier analysis of around 570 of the donors, sequences lacking an unambiguous match to a single V gene segment were excluded. An earlier analysis of 500 to 700 of the donors classified V segments as functional when productive rearrangements were above 56.7% and as segregating when the standard deviation between donors was above 5%. To diagnose cytomegalovirus status from the catalog of TCR beta chain sequences, a statistical classification framework was built. In a later analysis, TCR nucleotide sequences were compared against IMGT/GENE-DB human TR gene sequences so that V and J genes could be assigned. Using the TCRdist pipeline, a later analysis assigned CDR3 sequences along with most-parsimonious VDJ recombination scenarios. In a later analysis, every TCR beta chain was defined by the combination of its CDR3 amino acid sequence and its V-gene family, and reads without a unique V-gene family were dropped. As a way to deal with suspected cross-contamination and a sequencing artifact, a later analysis dropped under 600 nucleotide sequences that were highly shared and had low generation probability. For each public chain, a later analysis derived a clonal expansion index from normalized ranks of inferred template counts within each repertoire. A later analysis computed generation probabilities with a VDJ recombination model fitted to out-of-frame rearrangements, and checked the results against IGoR. In a later analysis, hypergeometric tests were used to score TCR-TCR, TCR-HLA and TCR-CMV co-occurrence, with a repertoire-size bias correction applied to TCR pairs. In a later analysis, false discovery rates were estimated by permuting HLA or CMV assignments 20 times. In a later analysis, co-occurring TCRs were grouped with DBSCAN, and TCRdist sequence similarity was added when clustering was performed within HLA-allele-positive subsets. Repertoires with fewer than 30,000 or more than 120,000 public chains were left out of co-occurrence clustering, as were a handful of repertoires with anomalous nucleotide sharing. The source is immuneACCESS, and TCRdb retained only in-frame sequences with V and J called. Part of the clones is not carried over; for the studies checked, unresolved V genes explain less than half of this, and the remainder is unexplained. Clonal size and the V and J genes are those of that table, whereas D and trimming came from the DNA. This sample holds under 200,000 clones; 65% to 90% were observed only once. In total, the top ten clones hold roughly a tenth of the sample.

The cohort comprised 710 or so healthy bone marrow donors. At the time of sampling, all cohort members were nominally healthy, though unrecorded immune exposures were likely present. The donor tested CMV seropositive and was one of the 289 seropositive cohort members. A peripheral blood sample was collected from each donor, and TCR beta sequencing was performed on peripheral blood mononuclear cells. Genomic DNA was extracted from the blood cell samples with the Qiagen DNeasy Blood Extraction Kit. Details on this clone: Its antigen has not been determined. Base qualities are not recorded, but no much larger clone differs from it by a single base.

The sequence was collected from a man between 50 and 59 years old in good health and CMV-seropositive. Here the chain combines TRBV6-6 and TRBJ2-7; tentative D gene TRBD1, with 5 bases matching. Sequences were obtained from PBMCs. The CDR3 region reads CASSFYRYYEQYF. The DNA reads as follows: TGTGCCAGCAGTTTTTACAGGTACTACGAGCAGTACTTC.